The T cell receptor beta chain described here comes from a study of response to subunit inactivated influenza vaccine. The study's findings and limits: Only a handful of new T cells, the authors suggested, are recruited with each seasonal influenza vaccination.

TCRdb reprocessed the RT-PCR reads with MiXCR, giving one entry per CDR3 protein. The sample records over 750,000 distinct CDR3 sequences, around 20% being singletons. Concerning this clonotype: The antigen is unknown.

CDR3 length: 15 amino acids. V was cut by 0 bases and J by 2 bases, with 12 bases left in between. The germline CDR1 and CDR2 sequences are SGHRS and YFSETQ. V is TRBV5-1 and J is TRBJ2-7, with D perhaps matching TRBD1 (6 bases). This sequence was found in a man aged 50-59 years who received an inactivated influenza vaccine. Sequences were derived from PBMCs from blood, sampled about 5 days after vaccination. CDR3 nucleotides: TGCGCCAGCAGCTTGGGGACAGTTTCGACCTACGAGCAGTACTTC. Translating it yields CASSLGTVSTYEQYF.